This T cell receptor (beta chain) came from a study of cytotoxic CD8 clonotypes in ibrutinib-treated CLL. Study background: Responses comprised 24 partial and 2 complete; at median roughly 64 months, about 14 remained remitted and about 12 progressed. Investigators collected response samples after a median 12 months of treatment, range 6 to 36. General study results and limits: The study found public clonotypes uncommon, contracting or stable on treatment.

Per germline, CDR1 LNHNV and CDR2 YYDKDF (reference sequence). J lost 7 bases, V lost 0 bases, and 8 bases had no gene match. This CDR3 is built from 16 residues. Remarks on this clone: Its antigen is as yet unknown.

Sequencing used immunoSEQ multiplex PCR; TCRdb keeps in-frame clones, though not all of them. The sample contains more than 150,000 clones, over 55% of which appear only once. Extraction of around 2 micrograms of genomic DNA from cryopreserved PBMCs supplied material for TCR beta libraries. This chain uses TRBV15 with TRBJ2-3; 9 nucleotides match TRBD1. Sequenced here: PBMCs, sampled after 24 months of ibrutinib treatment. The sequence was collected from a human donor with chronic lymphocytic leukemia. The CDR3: CATSRDKGQGVYTQYF. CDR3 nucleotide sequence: TGTGCCACCAGCAGAGATAAGGGACAGGGTGTCTATACGCAGTATTTT.